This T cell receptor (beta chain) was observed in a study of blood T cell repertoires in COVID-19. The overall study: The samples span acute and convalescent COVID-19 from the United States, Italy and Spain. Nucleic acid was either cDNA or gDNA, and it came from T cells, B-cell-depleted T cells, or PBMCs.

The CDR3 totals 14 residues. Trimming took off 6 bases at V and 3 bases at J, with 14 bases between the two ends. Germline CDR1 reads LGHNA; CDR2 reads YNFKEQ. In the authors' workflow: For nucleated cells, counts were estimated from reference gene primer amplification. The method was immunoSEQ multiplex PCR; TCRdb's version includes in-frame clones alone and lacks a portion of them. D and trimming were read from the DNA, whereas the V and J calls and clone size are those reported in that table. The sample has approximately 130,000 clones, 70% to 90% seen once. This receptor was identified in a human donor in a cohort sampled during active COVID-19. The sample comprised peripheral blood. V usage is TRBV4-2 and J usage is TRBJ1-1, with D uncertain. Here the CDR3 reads CASRPRRSDTEAFF. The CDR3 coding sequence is TGTGCCAGCAGACCCAGGCGTTCCGACACTGAAGCTTTCTTT.